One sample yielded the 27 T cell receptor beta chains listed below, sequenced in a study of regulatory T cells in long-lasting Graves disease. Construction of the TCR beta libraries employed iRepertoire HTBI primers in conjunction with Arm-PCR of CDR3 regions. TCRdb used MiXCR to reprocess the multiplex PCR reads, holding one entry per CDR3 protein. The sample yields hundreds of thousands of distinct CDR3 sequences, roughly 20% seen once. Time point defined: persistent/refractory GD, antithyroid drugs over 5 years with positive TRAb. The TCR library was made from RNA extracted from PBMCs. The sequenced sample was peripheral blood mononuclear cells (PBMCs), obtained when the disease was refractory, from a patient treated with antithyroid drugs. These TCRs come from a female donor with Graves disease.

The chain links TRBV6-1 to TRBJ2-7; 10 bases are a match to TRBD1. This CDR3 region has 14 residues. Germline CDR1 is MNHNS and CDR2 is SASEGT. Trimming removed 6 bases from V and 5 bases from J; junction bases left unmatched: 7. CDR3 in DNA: TGTGCCAGCAGCTTCGACAGGGGGCTCGACGAGCAGTACTTC. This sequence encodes CASSFDRGLDEQYF.

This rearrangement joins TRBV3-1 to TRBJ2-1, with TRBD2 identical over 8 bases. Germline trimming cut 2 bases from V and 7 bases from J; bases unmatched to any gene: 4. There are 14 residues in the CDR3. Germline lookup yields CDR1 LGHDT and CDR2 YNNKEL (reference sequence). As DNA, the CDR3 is TGTGCCAGCAGCCAACAGCGGGAGATAAATGAGCAGTTCTTC. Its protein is CASSQQREINEQFF.

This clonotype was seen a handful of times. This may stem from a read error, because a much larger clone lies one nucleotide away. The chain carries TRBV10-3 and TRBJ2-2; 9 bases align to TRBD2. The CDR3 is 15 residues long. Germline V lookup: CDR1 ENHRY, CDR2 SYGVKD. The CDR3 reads CAIRSSGSNTRELFF. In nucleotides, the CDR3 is TGTGCCATCAGGAGTAGCGGGAGTAACACCCGGGAGCTGTTTTTT.

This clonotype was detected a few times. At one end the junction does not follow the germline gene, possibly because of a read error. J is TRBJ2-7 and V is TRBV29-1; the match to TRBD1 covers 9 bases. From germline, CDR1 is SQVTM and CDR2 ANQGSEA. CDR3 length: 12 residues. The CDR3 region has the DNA TGCAGCGTCAGGACAGGGGTCTACGAGCAGCACTTC. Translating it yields CSVRTGVYEQHF.

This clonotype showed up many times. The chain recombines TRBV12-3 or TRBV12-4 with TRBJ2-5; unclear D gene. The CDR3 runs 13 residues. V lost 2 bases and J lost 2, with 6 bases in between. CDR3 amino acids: CASSLRQQETQYF. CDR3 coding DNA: TGTGCCAGCAGTTTACGGCAGCAAGAGACCCAGTACTTC.

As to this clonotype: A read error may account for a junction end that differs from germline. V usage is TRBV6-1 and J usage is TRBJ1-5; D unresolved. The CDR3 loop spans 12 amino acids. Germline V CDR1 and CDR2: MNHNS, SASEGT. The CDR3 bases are TGTGCCAGCGGTGAGGCAGTTGAGCCCCAGCATTTT. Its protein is CASGEAVEPQHF.

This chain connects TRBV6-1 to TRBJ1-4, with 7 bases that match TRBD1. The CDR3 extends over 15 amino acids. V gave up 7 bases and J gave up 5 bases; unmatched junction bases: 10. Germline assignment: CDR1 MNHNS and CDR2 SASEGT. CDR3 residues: CASTVPGQRNEKLFF. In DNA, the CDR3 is TGTGCCAGCACAGTACCGGGACAGAGAAATGAAAAACTGTTTTTT.

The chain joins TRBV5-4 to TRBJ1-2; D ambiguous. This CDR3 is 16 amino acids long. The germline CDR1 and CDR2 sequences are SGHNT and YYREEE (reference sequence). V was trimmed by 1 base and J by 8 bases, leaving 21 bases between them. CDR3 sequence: CASSLLHDGIFIGYTF. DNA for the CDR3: TGTGCCAGCAGCTTGTTACACGATGGGATCTTCATCGGCTACACCTTC. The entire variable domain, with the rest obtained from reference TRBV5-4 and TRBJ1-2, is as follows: ETGVTQSPTHLIKTRGQQVTLRCSSQSGHNTVSWYQQALGQGPQFIFQYYREEENGRGNFPPRFSGLQFPNYSSELNVNALELDDSALYLCASSLLHDGIFIGYTFGSGTRLTVV.

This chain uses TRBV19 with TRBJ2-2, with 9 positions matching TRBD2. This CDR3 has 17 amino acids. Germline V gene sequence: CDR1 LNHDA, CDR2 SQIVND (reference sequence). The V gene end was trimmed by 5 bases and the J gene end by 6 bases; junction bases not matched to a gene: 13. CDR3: CASSAYESSGIPGELFF. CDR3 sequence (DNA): TGTGCCAGTAGTGCCTACGAATCTAGCGGGATCCCCGGGGAGCTGTTTTTT. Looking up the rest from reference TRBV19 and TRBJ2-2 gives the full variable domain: DGGITQSPKYLFRKEGQNVTLSCEQNLNHDAMYWYRQDPGQGLRLIYYSQIVNDFQKGDIAEGYSVSREKKESFPLTVTSAQKNPTAFYLCASSAYESSGIPGELFFGEGSRLTVL.

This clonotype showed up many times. As DNA, the CDR3 is TGCGCCAGCAGCCCGGGACTTAATTGGGGCTATGGCTACACCTTC. It codes for CASSPGLNWGYGYTF. The chain recombines TRBV5-1 with TRBJ1-2; weak D call: TRBD1 (5 bases). The CDR3 is 15 residues long. Germline CDR1 SGHRS, CDR2 YFSETQ. Trimming pared 4 bases from V and 4 bases from J, leaving 17 bases between.

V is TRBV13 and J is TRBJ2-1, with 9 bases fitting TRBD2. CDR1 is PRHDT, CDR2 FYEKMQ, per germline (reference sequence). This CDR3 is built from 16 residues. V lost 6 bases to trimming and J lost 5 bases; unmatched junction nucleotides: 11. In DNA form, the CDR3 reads TGTGCCAGCAGTCCCACCGGGACTAGCCTGCACAATGAGCAGTTCTTC. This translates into CASSPTGTSLHNEQFF.

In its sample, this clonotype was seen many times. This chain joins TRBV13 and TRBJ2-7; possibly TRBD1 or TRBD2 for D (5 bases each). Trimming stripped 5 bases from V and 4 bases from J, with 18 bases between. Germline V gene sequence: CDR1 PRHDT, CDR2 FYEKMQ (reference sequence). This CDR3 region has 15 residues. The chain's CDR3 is CASSPVDGTSYEQYF. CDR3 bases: TGTGCCAGCAGCCCGGTGGACGGGACCTCATACGAGCAGTACTTC.

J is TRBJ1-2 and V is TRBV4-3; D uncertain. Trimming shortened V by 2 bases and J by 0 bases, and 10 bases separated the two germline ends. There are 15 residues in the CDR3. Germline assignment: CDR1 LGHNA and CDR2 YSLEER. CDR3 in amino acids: CASSQSLGSNYGYTF. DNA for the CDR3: TGCGCCAGCAGCCAATCCCTTGGATCTAACTATGGCTACACCTTC.

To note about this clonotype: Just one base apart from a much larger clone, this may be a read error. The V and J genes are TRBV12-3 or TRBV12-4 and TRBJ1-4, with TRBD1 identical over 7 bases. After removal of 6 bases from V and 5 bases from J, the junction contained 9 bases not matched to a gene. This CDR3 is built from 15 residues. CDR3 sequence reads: CASRGTGAANEKLFF. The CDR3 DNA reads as TGTGCCAGCAGAGGAACAGGGGCCGCAAATGAAAAACTGTTTTTT.

The CDR3 bases are TGTGCCAGCAGCGTTCGACAGGGGAACACTGAAGCTTTCTTT. It is translated as CASSVRQGNTEAFF. This sequence joins TRBV14 and TRBJ1-1; 7 bases align to TRBD1. CDR3 size: 14 residues. V lost 5 bases and J lost 1; bases outside the gene matches: 4. The germline V gene has CDR1 SGHDN and CDR2 FVKESK.

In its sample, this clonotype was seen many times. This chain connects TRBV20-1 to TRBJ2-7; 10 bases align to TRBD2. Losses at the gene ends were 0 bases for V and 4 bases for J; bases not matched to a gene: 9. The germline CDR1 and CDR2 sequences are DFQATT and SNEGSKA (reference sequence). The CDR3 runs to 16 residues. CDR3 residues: CSARDQASGSSYEQYF. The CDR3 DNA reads TGCAGTGCTAGAGATCAAGCTAGCGGGAGTTCGTACGAGCAGTACTTC.

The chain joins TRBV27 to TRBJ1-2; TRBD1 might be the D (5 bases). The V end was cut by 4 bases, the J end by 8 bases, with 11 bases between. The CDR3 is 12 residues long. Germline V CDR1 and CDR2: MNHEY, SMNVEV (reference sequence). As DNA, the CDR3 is TGTGCCAGCAGTTCAGGGATTGGGGGCTACACCTTC. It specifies CASSSGIGGYTF.

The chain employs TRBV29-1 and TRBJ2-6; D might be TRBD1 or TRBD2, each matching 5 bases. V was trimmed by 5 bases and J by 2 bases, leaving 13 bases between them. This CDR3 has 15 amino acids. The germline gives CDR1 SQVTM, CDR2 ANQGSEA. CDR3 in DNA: TGCAGCGTTAGGATCTGGGGACCTGGGGCCAACGTCCTGACTTTC. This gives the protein CSVRIWGPGANVLTF. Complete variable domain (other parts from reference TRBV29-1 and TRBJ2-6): SAVISQKPSRDICQRGTSLTIQCQVDSQVTMMFWYRQQPGQSLTLIATANQGSEATYESGFVIDKFPISRPNLTFSTLTVSNMSPEDSSIYLCSVRIWGPGANVLTFGAGSRLTVL.

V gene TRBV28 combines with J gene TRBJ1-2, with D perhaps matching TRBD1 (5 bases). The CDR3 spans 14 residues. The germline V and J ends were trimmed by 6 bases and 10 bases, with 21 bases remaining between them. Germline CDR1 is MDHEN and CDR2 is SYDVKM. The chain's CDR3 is CASRWGGTQGVYTF. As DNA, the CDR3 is TGTGCCAGCAGGTGGGGGGGGACTCAAGGTGTCTACACCTTC.

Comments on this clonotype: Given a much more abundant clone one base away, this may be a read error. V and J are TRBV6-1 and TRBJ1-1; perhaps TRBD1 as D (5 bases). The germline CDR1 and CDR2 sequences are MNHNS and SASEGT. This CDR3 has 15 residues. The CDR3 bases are TGTGCCGGCAGTGTCCGCAGGGTCCTCGGTACTGAAGCTTTCTTT. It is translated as CAGSVRRVLGTEAFF.

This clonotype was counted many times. Written as DNA, the CDR3 is TGCAGTGCTACAAGCCAGGAAGACGGGACCCAGTACTTC. Amino acid sequence: CSATSQEDGTQYF. The chain carries TRBV20-1 and TRBJ2-5; D gene ambiguous. V lost 4 bases, J lost 7 bases, and 16 bases lay in between. The germline gives CDR1 DFQATT, CDR2 SNEGSKA (reference sequence). The CDR3 is 13 residues long.

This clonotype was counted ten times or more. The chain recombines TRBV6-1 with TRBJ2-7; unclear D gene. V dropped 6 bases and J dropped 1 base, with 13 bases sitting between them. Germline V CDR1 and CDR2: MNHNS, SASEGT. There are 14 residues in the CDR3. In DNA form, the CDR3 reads TGTGCCAGCAGGTCCCCGGGTTTGTCCTACGAGCAGTACTTC. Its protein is CASRSPGLSYEQYF.

The CDR3 DNA reads TGTGCCAGCAGCGGACACCTGAACACTGAAGCTTTCTTT. It translates to CASSGHLNTEAFF. The chain joins TRBV6-2 or TRBV6-3 to TRBJ1-1; possibly TRBD1 for D (5 bases). CDR1 and CDR2 from the germline V gene are MNHEY and SVGEGT. This CDR3 is 13 amino acids long. V was shortened by 6 bases and J by 0 bases, with 8 bases between the two germline ends.

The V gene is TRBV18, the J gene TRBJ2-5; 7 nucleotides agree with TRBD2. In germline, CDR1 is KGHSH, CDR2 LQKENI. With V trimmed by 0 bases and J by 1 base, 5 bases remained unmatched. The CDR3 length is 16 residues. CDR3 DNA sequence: TGTGCCAGCTCACCACCTCAGTGGGGGGGCCAAGAGACCCAGTACTTC. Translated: CASSPPQWGGQETQYF.

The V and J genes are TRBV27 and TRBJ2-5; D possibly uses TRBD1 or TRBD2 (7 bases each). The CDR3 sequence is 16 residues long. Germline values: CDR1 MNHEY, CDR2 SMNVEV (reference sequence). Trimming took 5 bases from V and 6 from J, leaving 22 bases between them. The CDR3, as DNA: TGTGCCAGCAGTCCACCCCCAGGGGGAGGGAAGAAGACCCAGTACTTC. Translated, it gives CASSPPPGGGKKTQYF.

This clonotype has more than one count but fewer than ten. The CDR3 DNA sequence: TGTGCCAGTACGAGGGCAGGGGGTAGCAATCAGCCCCAGCATTTT. It yields the protein CASTRAGGSNQPQHF. The rearrangement joins TRBV19 to TRBJ1-5; 7 positions match TRBD1. The germline CDR1 and CDR2 sequences are LNHDA and SQIVND (reference sequence). The V and J ends lost 7 bases and 0 bases, in that order; junction bases with no gene match: 6. The CDR3 has 15 residues.

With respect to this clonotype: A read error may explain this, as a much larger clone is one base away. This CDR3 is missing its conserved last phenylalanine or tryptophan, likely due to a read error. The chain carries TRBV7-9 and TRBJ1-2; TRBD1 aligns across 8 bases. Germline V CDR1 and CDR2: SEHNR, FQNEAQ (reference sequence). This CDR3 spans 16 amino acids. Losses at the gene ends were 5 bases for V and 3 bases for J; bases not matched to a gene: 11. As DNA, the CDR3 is TGTGCCAGCAGCCCCAGGGGGCAGGGGGTGTACTATGGCTACACCCTC. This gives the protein CASSPRGQGVYYGYTL.